The 11 T cell receptor beta chains reported below all come from one sample, sequenced in a study of OX40 agonist ivuxolimab in advanced cancers. Libraries were prepared by immunoSEQ multiplex PCR; TCRdb keeps only in-frame clonotypes and omits some of them. The data show tens of thousands of clones, with around nine tenths seen just once and roughly 43% held by the top ten. This sample comprised CD4+ or CD8+ T cells sorted from blood, obtained in a trial of the OX40 agonist ivuxolimab. The receptors here all came from an adult with an advanced solid tumor such as melanoma, head and neck, liver or kidney cancer.

The chain recombines TRBV19 with TRBJ2-1; D is ambiguous. CDR1 is LNHDA, CDR2 SQIVND, per germline (reference sequence). The V end lost 6 bases, the J end lost 3 bases, and 12 bases lay between the germline ends. This CDR3 contains 14 residues. DNA of the CDR3: TGTGCCAGTAGAGAATCGCGGAACTACAATGAGCAGTTCTTC. Its protein is CASRESRNYNEQFF. The full variable domain, with the rest looked up from reference TRBV19 and TRBJ2-1, is DGGITQSPKYLFRKEGQNVTLSCEQNLNHDAMYWYRQDPGQGLRLIYYSQIVNDFQKGDIAEGYSVSREKKESFPLTVTSAQKNPTAFYLCASRESRNYNEQFFGPGTRLTVL.

This clone was picked up a small number of times. The chain recombines TRBV4-3 with TRBJ2-2, with TRBD2 as a possible D gene (5 bases). Trimming took off 0 bases at V and 7 bases at J, with 12 bases between the two ends. The CDR3 runs 15 residues. Germline loops: CDR1 LGHNA, CDR2 YSLEER. CDR3 loop: CASSQETSGYGELFF. In DNA, the CDR3 is TGCGCCAGCAGCCAAGAAACCTCGGGATACGGGGAGCTGTTTTTT.

This chain connects TRBV6-5 to TRBJ2-3; 11 nucleotides match TRBD2. The germline V gene encodes CDR1 MNHEY and CDR2 SVGAGI. The ends lost 5 bases at V and 6 bases at J; junction bases unmatched: 7. The CDR3 extends over 15 amino acids. The chain's CDR3 is CASSQIAGGRDTQYF. CDR3 DNA sequence: TGTGCCAGCAGTCAGATAGCGGGGGGGCGGGATACGCAGTATTTT.

This chain links TRBV5-8 with TRBJ2-7; 8 nucleotides agree with TRBD1. Germline-derived CDR1 and CDR2 are SGHTS and YDEGEE. This CDR3 spans 18 amino acids. Unmatched junction bases numbered 20, after V lost 4 bases and J lost 5 bases. The CDR3 protein is CASSRAGGVAVRSHEQYF. The CDR3 DNA sequence: TGTGCCAGCAGCAGAGCAGGGGGCGTAGCAGTGCGATCCCACGAGCAGTACTTC.

The chain employs TRBV7-9 and TRBJ2-5, with D possibly TRBD2 on 7 matching bases. Deletions cut 2 bases from V and 0 bases from J, with 16 bases between. The CDR3 sequence is 17 residues long. CDR1 SEHNR and CDR2 FQNEAQ come from the germline V gene (reference sequence). In DNA form, the CDR3 reads TGTGCCAGCAGCTTAAAAGGGGCGGGGGCCAACCAAGAGACCCAGTACTTC. Amino acids: CASSLKGAGANQETQYF.

This clone occurred once. The gene calls are TRBV6-6 and TRBJ1-5; D gene ambiguous. The V gene lost 0 bases and the J gene lost 5 bases, with 11 bases spanning the gap. Germline V gives CDR1 MNHNY, CDR2 SVGAGI (reference sequence). The CDR3 length is 15 residues. The CDR3: CASSYSMDWDQPQHF. The CDR3 DNA sequence: TGTGCCAGCAGTTACTCGATGGATTGGGATCAGCCCCAGCATTTT.

This chain joins TRBV14 and TRBJ2-1; 7 nucleotides align to TRBD2. Germline V gene lookup returns CDR1 SGHDN and CDR2 FVKESK. V was pared by 1 base and J by 1 base, with 7 bases of the junction left unmatched. CDR3 size: 17 residues. The CDR3 nucleotides read TGTGCCAGCAGCCAAGGTCTTGGACTAGGGTCCTACAATGAGCAGTTCTTC. It yields the protein CASSQGLGLGSYNEQFF.

The gene calls are TRBV15 and TRBJ2-2, with D possibly matching TRBD2 (6 bases). The V end lost 1 base, the J end lost 4 bases, and 16 bases lay between the germline ends. The CDR3 is 17 residues long. The V gene's germline CDR1 is LNHNV and CDR2 YYDKDF (reference sequence). The CDR3 protein is CATSRVYGAEGTGELFF. The CDR3 DNA is TGTGCCACCAGCAGAGTCTACGGGGCGGAGGGCACCGGGGAGCTGTTTTTT.

The chain recombines TRBV6-5 with TRBJ2-7; TRBD2 matches at 7 bases. There are 12 residues in the CDR3. The germline CDR1 and CDR2 sequences are MNHEY and SVGAGI. The junction had 1 base not matched to a gene; V was cut back by 4 bases and J by 4 bases. The DNA of the CDR3 is TGTGCCAGCAGTTCGGGAGGATACGAGCAGTACTTC. It specifies CASSSGGYEQYF.

V gene TRBV6-5 combines with J gene TRBJ1-2; D is uncertain. Trimming cost V 7 bases and J 4 bases, with 16 bases left between them. The CDR3 runs 14 residues. The V gene's germline CDR1 is MNHEY and CDR2 SVGAGI. CDR3 DNA: TGTGCCAGCATCTCCAACGAGGATGTCTATGGCTACACCTTC. It specifies CASISNEDVYGYTF.

This chain connects TRBV19 to TRBJ1-2; no clear D. Between the trimmed V and J ends, which lost 2 bases and 4 bases, there was a span of 5 bases. CDR1 is LNHDA and CDR2 is SQIVND in the germline V gene (reference sequence). The CDR3 has 12 residues. CDR3 protein: CASSISPYGYTF. The CDR3 DNA is TGTGCCAGTAGTATATCACCCTATGGCTACACCTTC.